A selection of T cell receptor beta chains follows, all from one sample in a study of blood T cell repertoires in COVID-19. The assay was immunoSEQ multiplex PCR, and TCRdb's table has in-frame clones only and misses some. Of 110,000 or so clones in the sample, 80% to 90% were seen once. Sequences were obtained from peripheral blood. All receptors come from a human donor with acute or convalescent COVID-19. The donor label of this sample is uncertain. Each CDR3 is given without its conserved first and last residue.

16 TRBV28 ASPPLPGRRSMNTEAF
11 TRBV15 ATSRTGEETQY
13 TRBV4-3 ASSHFPGQGYEQY
16 TRBV6-2/TRBV6-3 ASSQVWGRAGGTDTQY
14 TRBV29-1 SVGSGYNANTGELF
15 TRBV10-1 ASYRLGGTENTGELF
14 TRBV7-8 ASSLIRGQRNQPQH
10 TRBV28 ASSQGADGYT
10 TRBV7-2 ASSSQTREQF
14 TRBV7-2 ASSSRGQPGANVLT
14 TRBV7-9 ASSPTGGRAAYGYT
11 TRBV7-9 ASSLDGYGGYT
13 TRBV28 ASSLPGQGTYEQY
12 TRBV7-3 ASSLDDSNYGYT
16 TRBV7-2 ASSLDGGATLNNYGYT
11 TRBV28 ASFGGINQPQH